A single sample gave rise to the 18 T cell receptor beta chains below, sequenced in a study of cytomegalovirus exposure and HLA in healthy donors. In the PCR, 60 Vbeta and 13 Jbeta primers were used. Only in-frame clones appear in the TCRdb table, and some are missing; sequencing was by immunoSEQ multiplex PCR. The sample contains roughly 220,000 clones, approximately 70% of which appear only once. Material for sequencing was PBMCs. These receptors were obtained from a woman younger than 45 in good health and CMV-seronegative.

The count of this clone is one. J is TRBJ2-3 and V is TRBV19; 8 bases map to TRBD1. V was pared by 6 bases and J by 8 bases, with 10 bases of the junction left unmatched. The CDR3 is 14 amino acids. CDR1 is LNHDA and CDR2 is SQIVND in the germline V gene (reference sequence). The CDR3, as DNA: TGTGCCAGTAGCCCGTACCCAGGGGGCGGTACGCAGTATTTT. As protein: CASSPYPGGGTQYF.

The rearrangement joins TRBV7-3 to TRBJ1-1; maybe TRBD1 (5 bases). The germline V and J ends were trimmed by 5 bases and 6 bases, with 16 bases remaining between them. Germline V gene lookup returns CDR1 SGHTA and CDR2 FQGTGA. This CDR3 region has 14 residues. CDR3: CASSHSGGGAEAFF. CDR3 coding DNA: TGTGCCAGCAGCCATTCGGGGGGAGGTGCTGAAGCTTTCTTT.

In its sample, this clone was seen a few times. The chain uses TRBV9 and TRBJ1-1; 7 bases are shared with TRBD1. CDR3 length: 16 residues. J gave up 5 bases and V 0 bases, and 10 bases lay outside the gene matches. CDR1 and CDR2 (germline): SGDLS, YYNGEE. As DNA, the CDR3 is TGTGCCAGCAGCGTAGCACAGGGGCCGGCGGGGACTGAAGCTTTCTTT. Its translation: CASSVAQGPAGTEAFF.

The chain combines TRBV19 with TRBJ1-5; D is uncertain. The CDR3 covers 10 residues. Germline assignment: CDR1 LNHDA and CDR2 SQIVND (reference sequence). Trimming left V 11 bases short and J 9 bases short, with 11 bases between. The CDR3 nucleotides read TGTGCCGCGCGGGATGGGCCCCAGCATTTT. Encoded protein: CAARDGPQHF.

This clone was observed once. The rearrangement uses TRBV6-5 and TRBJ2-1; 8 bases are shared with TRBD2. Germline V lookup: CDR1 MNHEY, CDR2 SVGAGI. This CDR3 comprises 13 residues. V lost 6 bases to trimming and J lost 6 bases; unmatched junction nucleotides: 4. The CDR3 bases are TGTGCCAGCAGCGGGAGGGGGGGCAATGAGCAGTTCTTC. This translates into CASSGRGGNEQFF.

The CDR3 is CASSRGVLTAGGETQYF. The CDR3 DNA follows: TGCGCCAGCAGCCGAGGAGTGTTAACAGCGGGAGGAGAGACCCAGTACTTC. This chain links TRBV4-1 with TRBJ2-5; 9 bases are shared with TRBD2. V was clipped by 4 bases and J by 4 bases; unmatched bases: 13. The CDR3 length is 17 residues. CDR1 and CDR2 from the germline V gene are MGHRA and YSYEKL.

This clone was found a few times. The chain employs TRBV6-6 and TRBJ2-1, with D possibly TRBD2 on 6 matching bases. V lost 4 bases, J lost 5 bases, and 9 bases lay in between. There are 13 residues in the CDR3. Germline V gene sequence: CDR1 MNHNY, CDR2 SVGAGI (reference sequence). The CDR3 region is CASSLTRDNEQFF. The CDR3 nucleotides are TGTGCCAGCAGTTTGACTAGGGACAATGAGCAGTTCTTC.

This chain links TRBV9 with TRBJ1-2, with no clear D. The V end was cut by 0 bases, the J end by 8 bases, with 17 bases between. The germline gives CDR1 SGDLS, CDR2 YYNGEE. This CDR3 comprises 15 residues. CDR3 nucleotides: TGTGCCAGCAGCGTAGATGTGCGGCCGACGTTGGGCTACACCTTC. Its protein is CASSVDVRPTLGYTF.

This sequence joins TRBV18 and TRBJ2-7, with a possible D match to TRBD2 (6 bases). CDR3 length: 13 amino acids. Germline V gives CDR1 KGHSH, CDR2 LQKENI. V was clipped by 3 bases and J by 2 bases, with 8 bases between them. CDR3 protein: CASSPRLAYEQYF. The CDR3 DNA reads TGTGCCAGCTCACCCAGACTAGCCTACGAGCAGTACTTC.

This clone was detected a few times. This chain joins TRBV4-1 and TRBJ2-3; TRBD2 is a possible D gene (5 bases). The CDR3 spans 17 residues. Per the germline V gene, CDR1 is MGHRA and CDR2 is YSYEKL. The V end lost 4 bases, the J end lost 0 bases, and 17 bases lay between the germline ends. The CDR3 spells CASSPRPASSSTDTQYF. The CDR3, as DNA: TGCGCCAGCAGCCCCCGACCCGCTAGCAGCAGCACAGATACGCAGTATTTT.

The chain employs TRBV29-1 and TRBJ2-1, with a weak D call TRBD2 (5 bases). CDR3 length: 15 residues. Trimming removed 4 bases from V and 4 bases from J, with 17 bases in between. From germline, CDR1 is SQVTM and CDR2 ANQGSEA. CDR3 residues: CSVGTLGSGYNEQFF. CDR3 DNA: TGCAGCGTTGGAACACTAGGGTCGGGATACAATGAGCAGTTCTTC.

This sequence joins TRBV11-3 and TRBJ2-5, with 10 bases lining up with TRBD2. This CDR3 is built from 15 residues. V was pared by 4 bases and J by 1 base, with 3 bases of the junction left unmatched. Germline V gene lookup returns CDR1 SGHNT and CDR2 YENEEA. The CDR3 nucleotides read TGTGCCAGCAGCTCAGCGGGGGGGCGCCAAGAGACCCAGTACTTC. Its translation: CASSSAGGRQETQYF. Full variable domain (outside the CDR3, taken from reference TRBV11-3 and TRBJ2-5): EAGVVQSPRYKIIEKKQPVAFWCNPISGHNTLYWYLQNLGQGPELLIRYENEEAVDDSQLPKDRFSAERLKGVDSTLKIQPAELGDSAVYLCASSSAGGRQETQYFGPGTRLLVL.

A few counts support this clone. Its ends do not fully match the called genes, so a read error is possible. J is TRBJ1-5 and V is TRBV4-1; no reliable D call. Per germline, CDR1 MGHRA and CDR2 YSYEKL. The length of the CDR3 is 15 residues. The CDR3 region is CASSVRAGSNQAQHF. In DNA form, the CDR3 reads TGCGCCAGCAGCGTGCGAGCTGGGAGCAATCAGGCCCAGCATTTT.

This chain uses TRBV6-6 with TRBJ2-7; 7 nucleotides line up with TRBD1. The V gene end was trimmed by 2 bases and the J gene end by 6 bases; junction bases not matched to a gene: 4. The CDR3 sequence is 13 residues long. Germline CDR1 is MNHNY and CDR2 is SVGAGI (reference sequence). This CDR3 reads CASSYATGAEQYF. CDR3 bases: TGTGCCAGCAGTTACGCCACAGGGGCCGAGCAGTACTTC.

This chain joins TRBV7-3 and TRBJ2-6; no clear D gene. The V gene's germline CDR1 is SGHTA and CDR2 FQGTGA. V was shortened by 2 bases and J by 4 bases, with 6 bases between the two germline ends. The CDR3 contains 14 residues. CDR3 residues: CASSLQRGANVLTF. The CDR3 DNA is TGTGCCAGCAGCTTACAGAGGGGGGCCAACGTCCTGACTTTC.

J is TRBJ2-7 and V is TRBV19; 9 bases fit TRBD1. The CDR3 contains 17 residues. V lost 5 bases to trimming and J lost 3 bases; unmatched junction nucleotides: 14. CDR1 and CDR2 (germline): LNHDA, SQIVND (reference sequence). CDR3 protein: CASSLLPGQGTFYEQYF. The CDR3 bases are TGTGCCAGTAGTCTACTACCGGGACAGGGTACCTTCTACGAGCAGTACTTC.

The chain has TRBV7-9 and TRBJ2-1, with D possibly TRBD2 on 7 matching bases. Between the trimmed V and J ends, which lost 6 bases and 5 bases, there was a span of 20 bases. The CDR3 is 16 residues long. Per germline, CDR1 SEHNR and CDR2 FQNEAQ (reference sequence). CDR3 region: CASRERRGGTNNEQFF. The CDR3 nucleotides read TGTGCCAGCAGGGAACGCCGCGGGGGCACCAACAATGAGCAGTTCTTC.

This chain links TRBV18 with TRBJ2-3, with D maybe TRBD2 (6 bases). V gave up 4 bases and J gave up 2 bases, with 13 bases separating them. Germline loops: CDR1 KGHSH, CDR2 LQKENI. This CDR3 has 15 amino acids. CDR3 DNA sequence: TGTGCCAGCTCACTCCGGGACTTGTACACAGATACGCAGTATTTT. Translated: CASSLRDLYTDTQYF.